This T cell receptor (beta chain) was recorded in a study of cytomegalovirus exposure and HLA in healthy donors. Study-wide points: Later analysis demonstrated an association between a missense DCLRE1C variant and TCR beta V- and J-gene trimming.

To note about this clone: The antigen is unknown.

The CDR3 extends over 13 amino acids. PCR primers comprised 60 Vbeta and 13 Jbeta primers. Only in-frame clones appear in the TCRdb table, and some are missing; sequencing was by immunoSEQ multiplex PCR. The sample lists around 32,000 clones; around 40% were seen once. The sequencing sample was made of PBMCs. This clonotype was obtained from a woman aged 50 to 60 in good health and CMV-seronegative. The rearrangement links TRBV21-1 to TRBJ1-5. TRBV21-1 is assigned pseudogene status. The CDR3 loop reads CASSNCLSQPQHF. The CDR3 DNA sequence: TGTGCCAGCAGCAATTGCTTGAGTCAGCCCCAGCATTTT.